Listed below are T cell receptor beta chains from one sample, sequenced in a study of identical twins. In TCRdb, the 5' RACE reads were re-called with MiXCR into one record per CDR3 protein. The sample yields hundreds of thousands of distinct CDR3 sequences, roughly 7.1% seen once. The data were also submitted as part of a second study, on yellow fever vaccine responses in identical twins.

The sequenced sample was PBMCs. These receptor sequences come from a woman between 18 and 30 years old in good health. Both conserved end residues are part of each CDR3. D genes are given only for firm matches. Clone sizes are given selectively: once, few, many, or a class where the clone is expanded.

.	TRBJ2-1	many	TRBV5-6	TGTGCCAGCAGCGGGGGGCTTCGAGAGGCGGGAAAAGACAATGAGCAGTTCTTC	CASSGGLREAGKDNEQFF
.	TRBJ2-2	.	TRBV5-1	TGCGCCAGCAGCCCCGGACAAACCGGGGAGCTGTTTTTT	CASSPGQTGELFF
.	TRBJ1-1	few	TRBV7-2	TGTGCCAGCAGCCAGGGCGGAGGTGACACTGAAGCTTTCTTT	CASSQGGGDTEAFF
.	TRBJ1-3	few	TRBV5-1	TGCGCCAGCAGCTCGGGGGATTTGGGGAGTAACACCATATATTTT	CASSSGDLGSNTIYF
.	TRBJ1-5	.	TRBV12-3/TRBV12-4	TGTGCCAGCAGTTTAGGGGCACTTTATCAGCCCCAGCATTTT	CASSLGALYQPQHF
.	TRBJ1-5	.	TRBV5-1	TGCGCCAGCAGCTTGGCCTCAGGAGATCAGCCCCAGCATTTT	CASSLASGDQPQHF
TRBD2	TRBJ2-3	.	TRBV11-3	TGTGCCAGCAGCTTAGGGCGCGGGCGGGAGCGCGGAGATACGCAGTATTTT	CASSLGRGRERGDTQYF
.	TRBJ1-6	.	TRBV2	TGTGCCAGCACTAAAGGGGGGGGCTCCTATAATTCACCCCTCCACTTT	CASTKGGGSYNSPLHF
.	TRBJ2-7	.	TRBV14	TGTGCCAGCAGCCAAGACCTTCAGGCCCGAGAGCAGTACTTC	CASSQDLQAREQYF
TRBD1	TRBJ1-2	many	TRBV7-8	TGTGCCAGCAGCCAGGGGTTCCAGGGGGTTACCGGCTATGGCTACACCTTC	CASSQGFQGVTGYGYTF
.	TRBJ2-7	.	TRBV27	TGTGCCAGCAGTTTATCGGTCCAAGTTTACGAGCAGTACTTC	CASSLSVQVYEQYF
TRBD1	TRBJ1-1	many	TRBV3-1	TGTGCCAGCAGGGAACAGGGGATGAACACTGAAGCTTTCTTT	CASREQGMNTEAFF
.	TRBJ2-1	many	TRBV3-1	TGTGCCAGCAGCAGGGCAGGGTTTAGCTCCTACAATGAGCAGTTCTTC	CASSRAGFSSYNEQFF
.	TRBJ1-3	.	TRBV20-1	TGCAGTGCTAGCCTCCCGGGAACAGGAAACACCATATATTTT	CSASLPGTGNTIYF
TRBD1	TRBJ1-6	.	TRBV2	TGTGCCAGCGGGGACAGACCCTATAATTCACCCCTCCACTTT	CASGDRPYNSPLHF
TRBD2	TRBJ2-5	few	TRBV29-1	TGCAGCGCCCACGAGCGGGACAGGTGGCTAGCGGGGGAGTACCAAGAGACCCAGTACTTC	CSAHERDRWLAGEYQETQYF
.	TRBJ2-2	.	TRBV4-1	TGCGCCAGCAGCCAAGATAAACTATACACCGGGGAGCTGTTTTTT	CASSQDKLYTGELFF
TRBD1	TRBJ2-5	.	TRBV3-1	TGTGCCAGCAGCAACGCCGGGACAGCACAAGAGACCCAGTACTTC	CASSNAGTAQETQYF
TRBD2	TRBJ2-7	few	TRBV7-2	TGTGCCAGCAGCCCCCGGGGTAGCGGGACCTACGAGCAGTACTTC	CASSPRGSGTYEQYF
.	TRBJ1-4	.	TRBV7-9	TGTGCCAGCAGCCTCAGGACGCCAACTAATGAAAAACTGTTTTTT	CASSLRTPTNEKLFF
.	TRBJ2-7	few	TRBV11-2	TGTGCCAGCAGCTTAGGGTCAGGGACGCGGGCCAGCTCCTACGAGCAGTACTTC	CASSLGSGTRASSYEQYF
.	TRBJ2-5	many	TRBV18	TGTGCCAGCTCACCCCCTCAGGGCACAAAGAAGACCCAGTACTTC	CASSPPQGTKKTQYF
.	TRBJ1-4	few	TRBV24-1	TGTGCCACCAGTGCCCCTGGAGGGGGGCTTCGGGAAAAACTGTTTTTT	CATSAPGGGLREKLFF
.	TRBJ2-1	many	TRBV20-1	TGCAGTGCTAGAGCCATAGGCTCGAATGAGCAGTTCTTC	CSARAIGSNEQFF
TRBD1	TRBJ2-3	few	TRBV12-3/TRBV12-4	TGTGCCAGCAGTACAGGGGCCTGGACAGCCAGCACAGATACGCAGTATTTT	CASSTGAWTASTDTQYF
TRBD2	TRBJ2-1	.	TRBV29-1	TGCAGCGCCCAGTCGGTAGCGGGAGGGCCAAATGAGCAGTTCTTC	CSAQSVAGGPNEQFF
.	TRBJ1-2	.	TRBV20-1	TGCAGTGCTTCGGACATCTACTATGGCTACACCTTC	CSASDIYYGYTF
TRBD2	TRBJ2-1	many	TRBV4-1	TGCGCCAGCAGCCAAGGGTCCCCGGCTAGCGGGATAGTCGATGAGCAGTTCTTC	CASSQGSPASGIVDEQFF
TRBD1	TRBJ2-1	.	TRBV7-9	TGTGCCAGCAGCTCCCGGGACAGATACAATGAGCAGTTCTTC	CASSSRDRYNEQFF
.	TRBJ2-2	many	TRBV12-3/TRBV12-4	TGTGCCAGCAGTTTAGGCCTCGGGGAGCTGTTTTTT	CASSLGLGELFF
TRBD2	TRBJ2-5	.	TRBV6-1	TGTGCCAGCAGTGGGGTACTAGCGGGGTCCCAAGAGACCCAGTACTTC	CASSGVLAGSQETQYF
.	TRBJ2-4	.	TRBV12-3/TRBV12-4	TGTGCCAGCAGACCAAATATCGTGGCGGAAGTACTAGCCAAAAACATTCAGTACTTC	CASRPNIVAEVLAKNIQYF
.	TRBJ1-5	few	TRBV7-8	TGTGCCAGCAGCGCGGACAACGGTTTGAGCCAGGTGCCCCAGCATTTT	CASSADNGLSQVPQHF
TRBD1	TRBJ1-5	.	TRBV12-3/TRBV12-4	TGTGCCAGCAGATCTGGACAGGTTGGCAATCAGCCCCAGCATTTT	CASRSGQVGNQPQHF
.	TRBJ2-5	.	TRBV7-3	TGTGCCAGCAGGGGCGGCAGGGGGCGGGGGCCGCCGTACCAAGAGACCCAGTACTTC	CASRGGRGRGPPYQETQYF
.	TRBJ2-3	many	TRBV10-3	TGTGCCACAGGGACCGAGGATACGCAGTATTTT	CATGTEDTQYF
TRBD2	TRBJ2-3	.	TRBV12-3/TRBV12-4	TGTGCCAGCAGGCGGGGGTTAGCGGGAAACACAGATACGCAGTATTTT	CASRRGLAGNTDTQYF
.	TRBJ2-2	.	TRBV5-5	TGTGCCAGCAGCGGGAACTACGCTCCGAACACCGGGGAGCTGTTTTTT	CASSGNYAPNTGELFF
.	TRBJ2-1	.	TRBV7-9	TGTGCCAGCAGCTTAGCGGTTGGCAGGGAGGAGTTCTTC	CASSLAVGREEFF
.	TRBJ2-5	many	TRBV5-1	TGCGCCAGCAGCTTGAGACAGAGCTTTCAAGAGACCCAGTACTTC	CASSLRQSFQETQYF
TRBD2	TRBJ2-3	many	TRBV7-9	TGTGCCAGCAGCTTAACCCTAGCGGGGGGGTCAGATACGCAGTATTTT	CASSLTLAGGSDTQYF
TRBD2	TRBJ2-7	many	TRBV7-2	TGTGCCAGCAGCCCGCAACCGGGACTAGCCGGTTACGAGCAGTACTTC	CASSPQPGLAGYEQYF
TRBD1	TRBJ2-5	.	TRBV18	TGTGCCAGCTCACCGGGCCCGGGGACAGGGGGCGAGGAGACCCAGTACTTC	CASSPGPGTGGEETQYF
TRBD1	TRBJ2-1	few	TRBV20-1	TGCAGCAGGGGGCTTCTGAATGAGCAGTTCTTC	CSRGLLNEQFF
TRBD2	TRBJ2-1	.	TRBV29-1	TGCAGCGTTCCAGGGACTAGCGGGAGGACCAGCTACAATGAGCAGTTCTTC	CSVPGTSGRTSYNEQFF
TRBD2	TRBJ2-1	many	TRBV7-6	TGTGCCAGCAGCCCCAGACTAGCGCCGAATGAGCAGTTCTTC	CASSPRLAPNEQFF
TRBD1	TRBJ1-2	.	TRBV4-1	TGCGCCAGCAGCCAAGTTGGACAGGGCAACTATGGCTACACCTTC	CASSQVGQGNYGYTF
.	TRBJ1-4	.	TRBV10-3	TGTGCCATCAGTGAGGCACGAGAAAAACTGTTTTTT	CAISEAREKLFF
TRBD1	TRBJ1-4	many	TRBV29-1	TGCAGCGTTGCCGGACAGGGCTATGAAAAACTGTTTTTT	CSVAGQGYEKLFF
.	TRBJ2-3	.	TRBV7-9	TGTGCCAGCAGCTTACAGCCGTTAAGCACAGATACGCAGTATTTT	CASSLQPLSTDTQYF
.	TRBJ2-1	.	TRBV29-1	TGCAGCACGGGGATCAGCCTTTACAATGAGCAGTTCTTC	CSTGISLYNEQFF
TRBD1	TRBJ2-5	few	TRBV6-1	TGTGCCAGCAGACGGAGGGACAGGTTTCCCCAAGAGACCCAGTACTTC	CASRRRDRFPQETQYF
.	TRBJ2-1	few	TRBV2	TGTGCCAGCAGTGATGGTCAGGGGTACAATGAGCAGTTCTTC	CASSDGQGYNEQFF
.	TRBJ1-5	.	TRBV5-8	TGTGCCAGCAGCCGGGGGTCACCTAATAGCAATCAGCCCCAGCATTTT	CASSRGSPNSNQPQHF
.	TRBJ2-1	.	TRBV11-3	TGTGCCAGCAGCTTAGACAGGGGCCCCCACAATGAGCAGTTCTTC	CASSLDRGPHNEQFF
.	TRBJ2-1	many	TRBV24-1	TGTGCCACCAGTGACCAAACGGCGGGTGACTACAATGAGCAGTTCTTC	CATSDQTAGDYNEQFF
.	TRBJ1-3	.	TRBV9	TGTGCCAGCAGCCCCAATGATCCTGGAAACACCATATATTTT	CASSPNDPGNTIYF
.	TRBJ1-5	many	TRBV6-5	TGTGCCAGCAGTTGGGGGGTGGGCGGAATCAATCAGCCCCAGCATTTT	CASSWGVGGINQPQHF
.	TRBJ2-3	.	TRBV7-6	TGTGCCAGCAGCTTAGCCAGGGGAAAGACAGATACGCAGTATTTT	CASSLARGKTDTQYF